The clone carrying this T cell receptor (beta chain) came up once. Its antigen is unknown. The entry originates in a study of T cell responses to AZD1222 COVID-19 vaccine. The overall study: Whether given at about 4 or about 12 weeks, second doses were pooled. Findings of the study overall: Recipients of AZD1222 seropositive at baseline numbered only 6 or 7. Spike-specific TCRs gained breadth and depth after people received two AZD1222 doses. Clonal diversity may have been underestimated, and the donors were mostly white British, with more females than males.

V lost 1 base to trimming and J lost 4 bases, with 11 bases between them. CDR3 length equals 14 residues. Germline V gives CDR1 MGHRA, CDR2 YSYEKL. Here immunoSEQ multiplex PCR was the method, and the copy in TCRdb shows in-frame clones only, minus some. The data hold more than 100,000 clones, with 91% observed a single time. This chain uses TRBV4-1 with TRBJ2-7; D gene uncertain. The sequence was obtained from an adult in good health. The sequencing here drew on peripheral blood, taken on day 0 of AZD1222 vaccination. CDR3 sequence: CASSQASKSYEQYF. The CDR3 region has the DNA TGCGCCAGCAGCCAAGCCAGTAAATCTTACGAGCAGTACTTC.